The sequence of this T cell receptor (beta chain) was determined in a study of shared clonotypes between healthy human individuals. Regarding the study as a whole: Rarefaction gave evidence that sorted-subset sequencing remained incomplete despite large depth.

The table came from immunoSEQ multiplex PCR; TCRdb's copy has only in-frame clones and leaves some out. The sample gives 550,000 to 850,000 clones, over 60% of which show up once; more than 1.5% is in the top ten. This CDR3 comprises 13 residues. Germline loops: CDR1 SGHVS, CDR2 FQNEAQ. Of note for this clone: The antigen is undetermined.

The specimen was memory CD4+ T cells sorted from blood. Subset meaning: CD45RA-negative fraction. This chain connects TRBV7-8 to TRBJ2-5, with D tentatively TRBD1 or TRBD2 (5 bases each). The J call may be incorrect, as the DNA end agrees better with TRBJ2-7. This receptor was taken from a woman in her 30s in good health. Here the CDR3 DNA reads TGTGCCAGCAGTTTCACCGGGGCCCACGAGCAGTACTTC. Amino acids: CASSFTGAHEQYF.